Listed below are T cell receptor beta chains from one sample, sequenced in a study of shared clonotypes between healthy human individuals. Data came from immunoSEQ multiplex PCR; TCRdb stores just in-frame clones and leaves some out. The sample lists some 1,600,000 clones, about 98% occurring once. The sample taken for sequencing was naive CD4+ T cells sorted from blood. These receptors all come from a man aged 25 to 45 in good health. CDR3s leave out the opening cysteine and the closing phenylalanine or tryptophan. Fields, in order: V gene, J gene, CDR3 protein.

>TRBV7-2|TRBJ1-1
ASSRALSGISAF
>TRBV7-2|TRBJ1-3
ASSPRVLGSPGNTIY
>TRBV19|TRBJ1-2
ASSMGDSSVSVSGYT
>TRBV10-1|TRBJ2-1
ASSERRLALEQF
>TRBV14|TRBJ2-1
ASSPLWLREAKNEQF
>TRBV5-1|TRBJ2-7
ASRSGTSAYEQY
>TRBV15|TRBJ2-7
ATGPGGTGQEQY
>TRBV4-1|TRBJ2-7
ASSQVSAEAEQY
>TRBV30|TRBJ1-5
AWSGDVNQPQH
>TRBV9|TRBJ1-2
ASSVLGHPTGAYGYT
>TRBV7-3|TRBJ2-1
ASSLTRDRISSYNEQF
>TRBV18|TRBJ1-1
ASSPPGPNTEAF
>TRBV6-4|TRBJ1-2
ASSPPARRDYGYT
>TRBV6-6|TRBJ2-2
ASSYSDRGLF
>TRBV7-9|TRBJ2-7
ASSLTGHLTYEQY
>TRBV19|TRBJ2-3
ASSKHRGPSDTQY
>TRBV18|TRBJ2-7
ASSRTSATYEQY
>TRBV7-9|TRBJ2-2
ASSPKGTSGNLRTGELF
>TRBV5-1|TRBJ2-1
ASSFTAHEQF
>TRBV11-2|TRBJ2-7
ASRGLAGRVYEQY
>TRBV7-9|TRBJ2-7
ASSFTYEQY
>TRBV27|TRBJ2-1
ASSSGQGANEQF